The rows below give T cell receptor beta chains drawn from one sample of a study of OX40 agonist ivuxolimab in advanced cancers. Sequenced by immunoSEQ multiplex PCR; TCRdb stores in-frame clones only, minus some. The sample has some 39,000 clones, about 88% seen once. This sample comprised CD4+ or CD8+ T cells sorted from blood, obtained in a trial of the OX40 agonist ivuxolimab. Source of these receptors: an adult with an advanced solid tumor such as melanoma, head and neck, liver or kidney cancer. The CDR3 runs from the conserved cysteine through the conserved F or W.

>TRBJ2-3|TRBV6-5
CASSYSAPAGAQYF
>TRBJ2-7|TRBV6-1
CASNERERAEQYF
>TRBJ1-5|TRBV7-2
CASSPQGAGFGQPQHF
>TRBJ1-1|TRBV10-2
CASRWDSHTEAFF
>TRBJ1-2|TRBV6-6
CASSLYGGGAPYGYTF
>TRBJ1-2|TRBV6-1
CASSEAAGYGYTF
>TRBJ2-1|TRBV7-9
CASSVYNEQFF
>TRBJ2-1|TRBV19
CASSPRGLGSWYNEQFF
>.|TRBV14
CASSRPSRSYEQYF
>TRBJ1-2|TRBV18
CASSPDREDGYTF
>TRBJ2-7|TRBV28
CASSLAGGRYEQYF
>TRBJ2-3|TRBV6-6
CASRDEKTGTDTQYF
>TRBJ2-7|TRBV7-9
CASSGTGLTYEQYF
>TRBJ2-1|TRBV5-4
CASSWPNNEQFF
>TRBJ2-7|TRBV7-9
CASSSGLAFPPEQYF
>TRBJ1-5|TRBV27
CASSQFPPVYSNQPQHF
>TRBJ2-1|TRBV5-1
CASSFEGSGENEQFF
>TRBJ1-4|TRBV6-5
CASSSAGATNEKLFF
>TRBJ1-5|TRBV30
CAWGAGGDQPQHF
>TRBJ2-7|TRBV28
CASRGWADLHEQYF
>TRBJ1-5|TRBV18
CASSPGAGSYQPQHF
>TRBJ1-5|TRBV11-2
CASSLDPNNQPQHF
>TRBJ2-3|TRBV6-4
CASSKSGGMGTDTQYF
>TRBJ1-2|TRBV27
CASSHGQNYGYTF
>TRBJ2-5|TRBV6-5
CASGSRVGQDVAQYF
>TRBJ2-1|TRBV19
CASSMSEGGYNEQFF
>TRBJ2-5|TRBV18
CASSPPGQGWTQYF